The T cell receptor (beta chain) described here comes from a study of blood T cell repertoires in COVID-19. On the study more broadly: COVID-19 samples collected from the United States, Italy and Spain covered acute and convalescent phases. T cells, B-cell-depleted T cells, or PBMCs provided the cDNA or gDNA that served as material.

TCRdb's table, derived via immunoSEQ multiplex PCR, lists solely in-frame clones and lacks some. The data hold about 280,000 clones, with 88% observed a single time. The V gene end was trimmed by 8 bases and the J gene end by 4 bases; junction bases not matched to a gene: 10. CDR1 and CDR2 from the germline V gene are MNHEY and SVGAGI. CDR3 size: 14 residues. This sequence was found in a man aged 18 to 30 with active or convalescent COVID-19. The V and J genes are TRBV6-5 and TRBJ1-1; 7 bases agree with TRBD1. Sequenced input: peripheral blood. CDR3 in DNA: TGTGCCAGCCGCCAAGGGGGCGCGATCACTGAAGCTTTCTTT. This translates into CASRQGGAITEAFF.